This T cell receptor beta chain was retrieved from a study of blood T cell repertoires in COVID-19. Study overall: COVID-19 samples, acute and convalescent, were from the United States, Italy and Spain. T cells, B-cell-depleted T cells, or PBMCs supplied cDNA or gDNA.

A note on this clone: Germline is not matched at one junction end, which may reflect a read error.

Seattle patient enrollment occurred during active infection, with longitudinal follow-up thereafter. In the source study's methods: It was from reference gene primer amplification that nucleated cell counts were estimated. Using immunoSEQ multiplex PCR, the repertoire was profiled, and TCRdb retains in-frame clones only, with some absent. V, J and clone size reflect that table, while D and trimming were determined from the DNA. Altogether about 71,000 clones are present, 75% to 85% being singletons, with the ten largest covering 6.5% to 7.5%. This clonotype originated in a man aged 25-40 years with COVID-19, enrolled during active disease. The sequencing input was peripheral blood.

The CDR3, as DNA: TGTGCCAGTAGTATACCCGGGACAGTCTATAGCTACACCTTC. Residues: CASSIPGTVYSYTF. V is TRBV19 and J is TRBJ1-2; TRBD1 aligns across 7 bases. CDR1 is LNHDA, CDR2 SQIVND, per germline (reference sequence). This CDR3 has 14 residues.